The 21 T cell receptor beta chains below all came from one sample that was sequenced in a study of early T cells in non-severe SARS-CoV-2 infection (dated by TCRdb to the early 2020s). The library was obtained by 5' RACE. Sequenced on a NextSeq 500. TCRdb redid the processing of the public reads, applying fastp at Q25 and MiXCR, and retained in-frame beta chains. All rows with the same CDR3 protein become a single entry with the most common DNA and genes. This sample holds more than 80,000 distinct CDR3 sequences; approximately 15% were observed only once. The ten largest clones take up roughly 7% of the sample. Sequenced material: whole blood. These receptor sequences come from an adult who was a healthcare worker with PCR-confirmed SARS-CoV-2 infection or an uninfected control (not recorded which).

This clonotype was seen many times. V gene TRBV3-1 combines with J gene TRBJ2-1; D may match TRBD1 or TRBD2 (6 bases each). V lost 1 base and J lost 9, with 25 bases in between. From germline, CDR1 is LGHDT and CDR2 YNNKEL (reference sequence). The CDR3 length is 18 residues. CDR3 DNA sequence: TGTGCCAGCAGCCAAGTGGGGGCTTGGGGGGAGCCCGATAGTGAGCAGTTCTTC. Encoded protein: CASSQVGAWGEPDSEQFF.

In this sample, this clonotype turned up many times. The gene calls are TRBV5-1 and TRBJ2-2, with TRBD2 matching 9 bases. Germline loops: CDR1 SGHRS, CDR2 YFSETQ. This CDR3 contains 15 residues. After removal of 4 bases from V and 3 bases from J, the junction contained 4 bases not matched to a gene. The CDR3 loop is CASSPIAGDTGELFF. The CDR3 nucleotides are TGCGCCAGCAGCCCGATAGCGGGAGACACCGGGGAGCTGTTTTTT.

Points on this clonotype: Its ends do not fully match the called genes, so a read error is possible. The V call is TRBV29-1, the J call TRBJ1-2; D ambiguous. The germline V gene encodes CDR1 SQVTM and CDR2 ANQGSEA. There are 16 residues in the CDR3. CDR3 in amino acids: CSVDEEEGTRNYGYIF. The DNA for the CDR3 is TGCAGCGTTGATGAGGAGGAGGGCACTCGGAACTATGGCTACATCTTC.

V is TRBV4-1 and J is TRBJ2-2; D gene ambiguous. The CDR3 covers 13 residues. Germline V gives CDR1 MGHRA, CDR2 YSYEKL. Between the trimmed V and J ends, which lost 1 base and 6 bases, there was a span of 6 bases. DNA for the CDR3: TGCGCCAGCAGCCAAGGTGTGGCCGGGGAGCTGTTTTTT. It translates to CASSQGVAGELFF.

This clonotype was seen a handful of times. The chain carries TRBV7-9 and TRBJ2-5; D not certain. V was clipped by 1 base and J by 0 bases, with 12 bases between them. There are 16 residues in the CDR3. CDR1 is SEHNR and CDR2 is FQNEAQ in the germline V gene (reference sequence). The CDR3 DNA reads TGTGCCAGCAGCTTAGGCTTCCAGTCCTACCAAGAGACCCAGTACTTC. It specifies CASSLGFQSYQETQYF.

V and J are TRBV13 and TRBJ2-4; D not certain. CDR1 PRHDT and CDR2 FYEKMQ come from the germline V gene (reference sequence). The V gene lost 5 bases and the J gene lost 4 bases, with 9 bases spanning the gap. The CDR3 runs 13 residues. For the CDR3, the DNA is TGTGCCAGCAGCAGCCCACCAAAAAACATTCAGTACTTC. This translates into CASSSPPKNIQYF.

This clonotype appeared a few times. J is TRBJ2-1 and V is TRBV5-4; TRBD2 aligns across 9 bases. Trimming at V came to 0 bases and at J to 7 bases, leaving 11 bases not matched to a gene. The CDR3 runs to 17 residues. Germline V lookup: CDR1 SGHNT, CDR2 YYREEE (reference sequence). DNA of the CDR3: TGTGCCAGCAGCTTGGCGGGCGGCGGGAGGGTAGAAAATGAGCAGTTCTTC. Its protein product is CASSLAGGGRVENEQFF.

The chain links TRBV7-9 to TRBJ2-1; TRBD1 agrees at 7 bases. The CDR3 totals 17 residues. The germline CDR1 and CDR2 sequences are SEHNR and FQNEAQ (reference sequence). Germline trimming cut 5 bases from V and 0 bases from J; bases unmatched to any gene: 10. The CDR3 sequence is CASSPRTGQSSYNEQFF. The CDR3 DNA reads TGTGCCAGCAGCCCTCGGACAGGTCAGAGCTCCTACAATGAGCAGTTCTTC.

V is TRBV25-1 and J is TRBJ2-7; no definite D call. The V and J ends lost 9 bases and 0 bases respectively, with 15 bases between them. Per the germline V gene, CDR1 is MGHDK and CDR2 is SYGVNS. The CDR3 runs 14 residues. The CDR3 DNA sequence: TGTGCCAGTCAAGGGCCAAGGAGCTCCTACGAGCAGTACTTC. As protein: CASQGPRSSYEQYF.

This clonotype has more than one count but fewer than ten. V gene TRBV9 combines with J gene TRBJ2-5, with D hard to call. Trimming left V 3 bases short and J 0 bases short, with 6 bases between. The CDR3 runs to 13 residues. Germline loops: CDR1 SGDLS, CDR2 YYNGEE. As DNA, the CDR3 is TGTGCCAGCAGCGGCCGGAACCAAGAGACCCAGTACTTC. It is translated as CASSGRNQETQYF.

The CDR3: CASSDLAGGPLYEQYF. CDR3 DNA: TGTGCCAGCAGCGATCTAGCGGGAGGGCCCCTCTACGAGCAGTACTTC. The chain recombines TRBV2 with TRBJ2-7; TRBD2 aligns across 12 bases. Per germline, CDR1 SNHLY and CDR2 FYNNEI. This CDR3 is 16 amino acids long. V trimming: 6 bases; J trimming: 3 bases; junction bases outside the gene matches: 9.

This clonotype has ten or more counts. This chain links TRBV5-1 with TRBJ2-1; 9 bases are a match to TRBD1. The V segment lost 5 bases and the J segment 5 bases; nucleotides outside the gene matches: 11. Germline V gene sequence: CDR1 SGHRS, CDR2 YFSETQ. The CDR3 has 16 residues. The CDR3 sequence is CASRPTLGQGNNEQFF. In DNA, the CDR3 is TGCGCCAGCAGGCCCACTTTAGGACAGGGGAACAATGAGCAGTTCTTC.

This clonotype occurred many times. The chain carries TRBV6-1 and TRBJ2-5, with D possibly matching TRBD2 (6 bases). The V gene lost 4 bases and the J gene lost 5 bases, with 14 bases spanning the gap. CDR1 MNHNS and CDR2 SASEGT come from the germline V gene. The CDR3 loop spans 14 amino acids. CDR3 DNA sequence: TGTGCCAGCAGTGCGTCGGGAGTATGGGAGACCCAGTACTTC. Its translation: CASSASGVWETQYF.

The V gene is TRBV12-3 or TRBV12-4, the J gene TRBJ2-5; TRBD1 or TRBD2 may be the D gene (5 bases each). The V gene lost 3 bases and the J gene lost 5 bases, with 19 bases spanning the gap. CDR3 length: 16 amino acids. CDR3 nucleotides: TGTGCCAGCAGTTTTCCCACCGGGGCTCCGACGGAGACCCAGTACTTC. This gives the protein CASSFPTGAPTETQYF.

V gene TRBV27 combines with J gene TRBJ2-3; D gene ambiguous. Trimming cost V 8 bases and J 4 bases, with 16 bases left between them. Germline loops: CDR1 MNHEY, CDR2 SMNVEV (reference sequence). The CDR3 spans 14 residues. CDR3 sequence (DNA): TGTGCCAGCGGCCAAGGAACCCGGGCAGATACGCAGTATTTT. Amino acids: CASGQGTRADTQYF.

This clonotype was seen more than once but under ten times. The chain recombines TRBV14 with TRBJ1-1; TRBD1 agrees at 8 bases. The V segment lost 4 bases and the J segment 2 bases; nucleotides outside the gene matches: 12. Germline V CDR1 and CDR2: SGHDN, FVKESK. This CDR3 contains 17 residues. The CDR3 loop is CASSPFERTGPNTEAFF. CDR3 nucleotides: TGTGCCAGCAGCCCATTCGAGAGGACAGGGCCAAACACTGAAGCTTTCTTT.

The table lists this clonotype with many counts. The chain has TRBV3-1 and TRBJ1-4; D remains unclear. In germline, CDR1 is LGHDT, CDR2 YNNKEL (reference sequence). The CDR3 is 13 residues long. With 1 base removed from V and 14 bases from J, the gap between germline ends came to 14 bases. This CDR3 is CASSQGLVLALFF. The CDR3 DNA reads as TGTGCCAGCAGCCAAGGGCTAGTGCTAGCGCTGTTTTTT.

The chain joins TRBV3-1 to TRBJ1-2, with D perhaps matching TRBD1 (6 bases). Between the trimmed V and J ends, which lost 4 bases and 4 bases, there was a span of 10 bases. The CDR3 length is 13 residues. Germline V gene sequence: CDR1 LGHDT, CDR2 YNNKEL (reference sequence). The CDR3 DNA sequence: TGTGCCAGCAGCCCAGGGGTAGTCTATGGCTACACCTTC. This sequence encodes CASSPGVVYGYTF.

This clonotype turned up a few times. The chain employs TRBV7-9 and TRBJ2-1; 9 bases map to TRBD2. Trimming removed 6 bases from V and 0 bases from J; junction bases left unmatched: 6. The CDR3 has 16 amino acids. Germline V gene data show CDR1 as SEHNR and CDR2 as FQNEAQ (reference sequence). The CDR3 here is CASSPKLAGSYNEQFF. The DNA of the CDR3 is TGTGCCAGCAGTCCCAAACTAGCGGGCTCCTACAATGAGCAGTTCTTC.

The chain joins TRBV28 to TRBJ2-7; 7 nucleotides match TRBD1. This CDR3 spans 13 amino acids. Germline CDR1 MDHEN, CDR2 SYDVKM. Trimming took 5 bases from V and 5 from J; bases not matched to a gene: 6. This chain's CDR3 is CASSPTGIHEQYF. CDR3 nucleotide sequence: TGTGCCAGCAGTCCGACAGGGATCCACGAGCAGTACTTC.

This clonotype was picked up many times. V is TRBV2 and J is TRBJ2-1; possibly TRBD2 for D (6 bases). Per germline, CDR1 SNHLY and CDR2 FYNNEI. V was shortened by 8 bases and J by 0 bases, with 11 bases between the two germline ends. The length of the CDR3 is 14 residues. CDR3 sequence: CASLGGSSYNEQFF. The CDR3 coding sequence is TGTGCCAGCCTGGGGGGAAGCTCCTACAATGAGCAGTTCTTC. The entire variable domain, with the rest obtained from reference TRBV2 and TRBJ2-1, is as follows: EPEVTQTPSHQVTQMGQEVILRCVPISNHLYFYWYRQILGQKVEFLVSFYNNEISEKSEIFDDQFSVERPDGSNFTLKIRSTKLEDSAMYFCASLGGSSYNEQFFGPGTRLTVL.